This T cell receptor beta chain was obtained from a study of circulating tumor DNA in untreated peripheral T-cell lymphoma. Tumor tissue was collected at baseline, before treatment began. The study, taken as a whole, reports: In approximately 76% of patients, tumor-specific clonotypes were identified.

The method was immunoSEQ multiplex PCR; TCRdb's version includes in-frame clones alone and lacks a portion of them. The sample holds around 5,000 clones, approximately 70% seen once. The V gene's germline CDR1 is MGHDK and CDR2 SYGVNS. The CDR3 is 14 amino acids. V shed 4 bases and J shed 4 bases, with 14 bases lying between them. Comments on this clone: Its antigen is unidentified.

This TCR was recovered from a human donor with peripheral T-cell lymphoma. V and J are TRBV25-1 and TRBJ2-7; no definite D call. Sample: tumor tissue. For the CDR3, the DNA is TGTGCCAGCAGTGGGGTTTATGGGGTTTACGAGCAGTACTTC. Translation gives CASSGVYGVYEQYF.